This T cell receptor beta chain derives from a study of CD8+ T cells in alopecia areata. RNA extraction was followed by reverse transcription into cDNA, which acted as the sequencing template. Measured with immunoSEQ multiplex PCR; TCRdb has only the in-frame clones, and not every one. The repertoire holds roughly 180,000 clones, with more than 60% as singletons. The CDR3 runs to 16 residues. Unmatched junction bases numbered 5, after V lost 2 bases and J lost 4 bases. CDR1 is LGHNA and CDR2 is YSLEER in the germline V gene. Cell sorting was applied to PBMCs, and CD4+ and CD8+ T cells were collected. V usage is TRBV4-3 and J usage is TRBJ2-3; 11 bases align to TRBD2. The sequence derives from a human donor with alopecia areata. The material was CD4+ T cells sorted from blood, obtained at week 0. Written as DNA, the CDR3 is TGCGCCAGCAGCCAACAAATAGCGGGGGGGGCAGATACGCAGTATTTT. It translates to CASSQQIAGGADTQYF.